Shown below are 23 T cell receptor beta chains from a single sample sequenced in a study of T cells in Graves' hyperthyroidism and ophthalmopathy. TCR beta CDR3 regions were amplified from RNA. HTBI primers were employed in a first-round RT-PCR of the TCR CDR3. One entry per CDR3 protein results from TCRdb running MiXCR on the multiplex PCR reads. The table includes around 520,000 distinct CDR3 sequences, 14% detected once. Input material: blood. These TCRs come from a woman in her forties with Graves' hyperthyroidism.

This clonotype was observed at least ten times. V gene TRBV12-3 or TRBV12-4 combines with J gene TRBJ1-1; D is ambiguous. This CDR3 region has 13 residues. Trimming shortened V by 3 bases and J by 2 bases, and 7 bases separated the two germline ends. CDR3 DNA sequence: TGTGCCAGCAGTTTCACGGATAACACTGAAGCTTTCTTT. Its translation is CASSFTDNTEAFF.

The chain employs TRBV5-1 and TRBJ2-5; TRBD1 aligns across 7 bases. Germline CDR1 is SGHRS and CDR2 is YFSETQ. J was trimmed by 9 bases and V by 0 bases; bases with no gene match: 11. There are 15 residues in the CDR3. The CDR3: CASSLVTGAEEAQYF. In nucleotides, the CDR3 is TGCGCCAGCAGCTTGGTTACAGGGGCGGAGGAGGCCCAGTACTTC.

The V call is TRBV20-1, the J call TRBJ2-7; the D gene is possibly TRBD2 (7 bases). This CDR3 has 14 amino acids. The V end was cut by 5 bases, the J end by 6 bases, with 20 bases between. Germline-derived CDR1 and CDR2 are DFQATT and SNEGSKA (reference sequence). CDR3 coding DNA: TGCAGTGCTCGTTTAGGGGGGGCTACGAGCGAGCAGTACTTC. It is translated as CSARLGGATSEQYF.

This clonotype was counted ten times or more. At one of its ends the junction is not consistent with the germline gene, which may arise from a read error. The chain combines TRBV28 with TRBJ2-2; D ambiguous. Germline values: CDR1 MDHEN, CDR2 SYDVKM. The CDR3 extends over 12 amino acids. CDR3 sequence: CASSLNIGELFF. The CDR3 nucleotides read TGTGCCAGCAGTTTGAACATCGGGGAGCTGTTTTTT.

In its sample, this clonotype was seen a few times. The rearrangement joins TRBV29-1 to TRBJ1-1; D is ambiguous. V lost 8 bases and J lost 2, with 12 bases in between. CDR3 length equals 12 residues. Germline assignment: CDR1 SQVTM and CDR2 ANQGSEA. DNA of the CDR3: TGCAGCCCCGGACGGATTAACACTGAAGCTTTCTTT. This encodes CSPGRINTEAFF.

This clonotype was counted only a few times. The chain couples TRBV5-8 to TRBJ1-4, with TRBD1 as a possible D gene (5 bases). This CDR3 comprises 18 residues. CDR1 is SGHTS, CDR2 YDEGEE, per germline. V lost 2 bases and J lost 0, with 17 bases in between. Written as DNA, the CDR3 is TGTGCCAGCAGCTTCGAGGGCCAAAGGGGCGCAACTAATGAAAAACTGTTTTTT. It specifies CASSFEGQRGATNEKLFF.

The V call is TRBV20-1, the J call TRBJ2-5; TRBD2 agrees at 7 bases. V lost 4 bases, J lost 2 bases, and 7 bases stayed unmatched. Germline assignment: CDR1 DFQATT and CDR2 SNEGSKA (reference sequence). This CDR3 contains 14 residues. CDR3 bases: TGCAGTGCTACCCGGACTAGTAGGCAAGAGACCCAGTACTTC. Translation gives CSATRTSRQETQYF.

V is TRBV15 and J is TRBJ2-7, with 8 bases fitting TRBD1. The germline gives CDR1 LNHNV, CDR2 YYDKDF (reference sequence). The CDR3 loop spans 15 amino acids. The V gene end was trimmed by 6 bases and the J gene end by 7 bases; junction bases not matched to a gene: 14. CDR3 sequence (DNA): TGTGCCACCAGTTTGAGGGAACAGGGGGTAGGTGAGCAGTACTTC. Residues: CATSLREQGVGEQYF.

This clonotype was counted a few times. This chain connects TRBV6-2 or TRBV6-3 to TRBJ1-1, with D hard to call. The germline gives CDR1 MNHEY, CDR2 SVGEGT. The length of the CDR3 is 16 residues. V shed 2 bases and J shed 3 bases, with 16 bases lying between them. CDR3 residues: CASSYPGTGGDTEAFF. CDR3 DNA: TGTGCCAGCAGTTACCCAGGCACGGGAGGAGACACTGAAGCTTTCTTT.

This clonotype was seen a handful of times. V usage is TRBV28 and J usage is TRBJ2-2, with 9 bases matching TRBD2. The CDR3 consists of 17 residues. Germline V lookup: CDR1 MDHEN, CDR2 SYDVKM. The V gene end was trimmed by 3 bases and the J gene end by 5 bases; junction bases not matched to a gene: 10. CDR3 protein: CASSLIRLAGMTGELFF. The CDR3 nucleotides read TGTGCCAGCAGTTTGATCCGGCTAGCGGGAATGACCGGGGAGCTGTTTTTT.

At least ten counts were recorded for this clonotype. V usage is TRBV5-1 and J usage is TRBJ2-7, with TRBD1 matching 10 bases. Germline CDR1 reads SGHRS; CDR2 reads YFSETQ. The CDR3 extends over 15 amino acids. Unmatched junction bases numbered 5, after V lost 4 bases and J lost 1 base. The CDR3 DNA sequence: TGCGCCAGCAGCCTTTTGGGACAGGGGTCCTACGAGCAGTACTTC. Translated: CASSLLGQGSYEQYF.

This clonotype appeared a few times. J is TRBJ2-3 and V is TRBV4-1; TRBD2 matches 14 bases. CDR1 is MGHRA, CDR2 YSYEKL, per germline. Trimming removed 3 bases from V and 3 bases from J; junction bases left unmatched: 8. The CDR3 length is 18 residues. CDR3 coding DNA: TGCGCCAGCAGCCAGCGACTAGCGGGAGGGCAACGTACAGATACGCAGTATTTT. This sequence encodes CASSQRLAGGQRTDTQYF.

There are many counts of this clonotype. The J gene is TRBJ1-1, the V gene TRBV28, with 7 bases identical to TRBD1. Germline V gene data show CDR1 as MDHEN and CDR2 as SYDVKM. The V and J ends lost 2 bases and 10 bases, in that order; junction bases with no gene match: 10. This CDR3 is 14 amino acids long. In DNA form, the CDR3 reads TGTGCCAGCAGTTTACACACCCGACAGGGTGTAGCTTTCTTT. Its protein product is CASSLHTRQGVAFF. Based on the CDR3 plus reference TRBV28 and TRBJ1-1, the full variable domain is DVKVTQSSRYLVKRTGEKVFLECVQDMDHENMFWYRQDPGLGLRLIYFSYDVKMKEKGDIPEGYSVSREKKERFSLILESASTNQTSMYLCASSLHTRQGVAFFGQGTRLTVV.

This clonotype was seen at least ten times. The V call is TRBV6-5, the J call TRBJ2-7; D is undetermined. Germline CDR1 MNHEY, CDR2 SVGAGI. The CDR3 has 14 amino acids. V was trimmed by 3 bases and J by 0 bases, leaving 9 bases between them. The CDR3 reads CASSYGEDSYEQYF. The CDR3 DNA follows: TGTGCCAGCAGTTATGGCGAGGACTCCTACGAGCAGTACTTC.

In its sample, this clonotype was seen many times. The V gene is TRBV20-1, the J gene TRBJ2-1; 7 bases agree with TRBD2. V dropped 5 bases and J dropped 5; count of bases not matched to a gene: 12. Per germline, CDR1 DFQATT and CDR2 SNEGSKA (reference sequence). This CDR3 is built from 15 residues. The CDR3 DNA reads TGCAGTGCTGCTGCTAGCGGACGGAAAGACAATGAGCAGTTCTTC. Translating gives CSAAASGRKDNEQFF.

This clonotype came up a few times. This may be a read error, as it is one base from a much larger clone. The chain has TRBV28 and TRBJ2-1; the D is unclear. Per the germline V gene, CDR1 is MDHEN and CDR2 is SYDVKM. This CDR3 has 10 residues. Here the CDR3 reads CASSDNERFF. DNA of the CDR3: TGTGCCAGCAGTGACAATGAGCGGTTCTTC.

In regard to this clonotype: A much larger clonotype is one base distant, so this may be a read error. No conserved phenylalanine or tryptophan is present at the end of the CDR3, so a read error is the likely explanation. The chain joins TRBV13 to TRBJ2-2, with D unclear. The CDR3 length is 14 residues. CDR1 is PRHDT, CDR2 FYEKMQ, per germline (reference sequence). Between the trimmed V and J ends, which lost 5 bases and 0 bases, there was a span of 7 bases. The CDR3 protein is CASSVRANTGELFL. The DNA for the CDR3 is TGTGCCAGCAGCGTCAGAGCGAACACCGGGGAGCTGTTTTTA.

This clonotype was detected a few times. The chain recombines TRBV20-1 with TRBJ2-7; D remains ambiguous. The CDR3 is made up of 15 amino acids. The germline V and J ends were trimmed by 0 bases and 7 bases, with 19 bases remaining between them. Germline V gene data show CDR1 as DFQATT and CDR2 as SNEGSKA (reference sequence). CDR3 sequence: CSARDLRVVMGEQYF. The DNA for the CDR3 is TGCAGTGCTAGAGATCTCCGAGTAGTCATGGGAGAGCAGTACTTC.

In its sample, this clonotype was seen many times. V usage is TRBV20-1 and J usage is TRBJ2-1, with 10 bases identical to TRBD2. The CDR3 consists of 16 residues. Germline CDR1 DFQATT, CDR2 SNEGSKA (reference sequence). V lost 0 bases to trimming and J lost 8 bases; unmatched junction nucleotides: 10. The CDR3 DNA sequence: TGCAGTGCTAGAGACCCTCTTGAGCGGGAGGGGGATGAGCAGTTCTTC. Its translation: CSARDPLEREGDEQFF.

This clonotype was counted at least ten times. The CDR3 spells CASSQEATTDSEAFF. The CDR3 DNA sequence: TGCGCCAGCAGCCAAGAGGCGACGACTGACTCTGAAGCTTTCTTT. The gene calls are TRBV4-1 and TRBJ1-1, with D hard to call. The CDR3 is 15 amino acids. The V gene lost 0 bases and the J gene lost 6 bases, with 14 bases spanning the gap. Germline-derived CDR1 and CDR2 are MGHRA and YSYEKL.

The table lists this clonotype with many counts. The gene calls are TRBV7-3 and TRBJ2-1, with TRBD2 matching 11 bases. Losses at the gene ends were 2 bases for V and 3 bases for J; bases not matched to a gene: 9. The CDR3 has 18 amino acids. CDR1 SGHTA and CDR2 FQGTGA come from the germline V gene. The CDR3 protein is CASSLGASGRSLYNEQFF. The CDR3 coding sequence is TGTGCCAGCAGCTTAGGGGCTAGCGGGAGGTCTCTCTACAATGAGCAGTTCTTC.

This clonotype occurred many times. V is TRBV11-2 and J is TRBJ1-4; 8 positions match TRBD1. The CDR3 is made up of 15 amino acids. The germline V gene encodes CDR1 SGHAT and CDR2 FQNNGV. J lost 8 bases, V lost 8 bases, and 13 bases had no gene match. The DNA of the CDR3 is TGTGCCAGCCACTCCGGGACAGGAGTCGAAGAAAAACTGTTTTTT. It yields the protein CASHSGTGVEEKLFF.

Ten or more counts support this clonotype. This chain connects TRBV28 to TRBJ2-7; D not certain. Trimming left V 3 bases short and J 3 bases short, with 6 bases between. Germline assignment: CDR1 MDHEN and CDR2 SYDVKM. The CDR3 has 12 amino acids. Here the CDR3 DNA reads TGTGCCAGCAGTTTTTCAGACTACGAGCAGTACTTC. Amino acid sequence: CASSFSDYEQYF.